The clone carrying this T cell receptor (beta chain) was seen a handful of times. Antigen: not known. These data originate in a study of cytomegalovirus exposure and HLA in healthy donors. Study-level results: The authors listed some 150 TCR beta chains as cytomegalovirus-associated. Most TCR sequences were rare, but some public TCRs occurred in many donors. In vitro, a few CMV-associated chains proved specific for CMV antigens.

The CDR3 has 12 residues. CDR1 is MNHEY, CDR2 SMNVEV, per germline (reference sequence). The ends were cut back, 5 bases at V and 7 bases at J, with 9 bases in the middle. The data were produced by immunoSEQ multiplex PCR, yet TCRdb's version contains in-frame clones alone and is incomplete. The sample holds over 200,000 clones, 80% to 90% seen once. Sequenced: PBMCs. The chain uses TRBV27 and TRBJ2-1; TRBD2 is a possible D gene (6 bases). The TCR comes from a young woman in good health and CMV-seronegative. The CDR3 nucleotides are TGTGCCAGCAGTACCCGGGGGAATGAGCAGTTCTTC. This gives the protein CASSTRGNEQFF.